This T cell receptor beta chain is from a study of shared clonotypes between healthy human individuals. Study results and limitations: Rarefaction gave evidence that sorted-subset sequencing remained incomplete despite large depth.

Worth noting for this clone: Antigen specificity is unknown.

V trimming: 3 bases; J trimming: 7 bases; junction bases outside the gene matches: 14. Per germline, CDR1 LNHNV and CDR2 YYDKDF (reference sequence). This CDR3 spans 16 amino acids. Assay used: immunoSEQ multiplex PCR; TCRdb lists only in-frame clones, some missing. The sample yields around 1.5 million clones, 98% seen once. This sequence was found in a man aged 25 to 40 in good health. The genes are TRBV15 and TRBJ2-7; the match to TRBD1 covers 8 bases. The specimen sequenced was naive CD4+ T cells sorted from blood. Subset denoted: CD45RA+ positively selected. The CDR3 loop is CATSRGNRGSSLEQYF. The CDR3 nucleotides are TGTGCCACCAGCAGGGGGAACAGGGGGTCTTCTCTAGAGCAGTACTTC.